Sequencing of this T cell receptor (beta chain) was carried out in a study of beta chain features in type 1 diabetes. Study-wide results and caveats: cDNA sequencing could over-represent cells with high TCR expression. Although PCR might favor shorter templates, it would do so equally in patients and controls.

Every donor provided one heparinised blood draw, which averaged approximately 100 mL. This clone has a handful of counts. Its antigen is unidentified. The study reverse transcribed the entire isolated RNA, so it sequenced expressed TCRB transcripts. Naive, central memory and regulatory T cell samples came to a mean of approximately 3.6 million reads. TCRdb keeps only in-frame clones here, not all; method: immunoSEQ multiplex PCR. The sample carries about 900,000 clones, about a sixth recorded once. This CDR3 is built from 13 residues. Trimming shortened V by 6 bases and J by 8 bases, and 16 bases separated the two germline ends. Germline values: CDR1 LNHDA, CDR2 SQIVND (reference sequence).

The sequence was obtained from a woman between 18 and 29 years old in good health. V and J are TRBV19 and TRBJ1-2; D is unclear. The specimen sequenced was naive CD4+ T cells from blood. CDR3 DNA sequence: TGTGCCAGTAGGGTGACGGACCCCTCCGGCTACACCTTC. Amino acid sequence: CASRVTDPSGYTF.